This T cell receptor beta chain was obtained from a study of T cells in tumors after PD-1 blockade. This CDR3 has 14 residues. Trimming left V 4 bases short and J 0 bases short, with 7 bases between. Germline CDR1 and CDR2: MGHRA and YSYEKL. The data were produced by immunoSEQ multiplex PCR, yet TCRdb's version contains in-frame clones alone and is incomplete. The top ten clones hold 12% of a sample with over 20,000 clones, about 82% of them seen once. The source of this sequence is a human donor with basal cell carcinoma. The material was PBMCs, obtained after anti-PD-1 treatment. The genes are TRBV4-1 and TRBJ2-1; no clear D gene. CDR3 sequence: CASSPRDSYNEQFF. CDR3 bases: TGCGCCAGCAGCCCTCGCGACTCCTACAATGAGCAGTTCTTC.